Listed here are 20 T cell receptor beta chains from one sample, sequenced in a study of PD-L1 blockade in urothelial cancer. The time point is: pretreatment peripheral blood. Libraries were prepared by immunoSEQ multiplex PCR; TCRdb keeps only in-frame clonotypes and omits some of them. The sample records roughly 87,000 clones, about 89% being singletons. The material sequenced was PBMCs, taken around atezolizumab (anti-PD-L1) treatment. The receptor source for this set is a woman over 75 with urothelial cancer.

The CDR3 here is CASSDLQGPYTHTEAFF. Written as DNA, the CDR3 is TGTGCCAGCAGCGACTTACAGGGGCCTTATACTCACACTGAAGCTTTCTTT. This chain uses TRBV5-6 with TRBJ1-1; 7 bases agree with TRBD1. This CDR3 spans 17 amino acids. Germline CDR1 is SGHDT and CDR2 is YYEEEE. With V trimmed by 4 bases and J by 3 bases, 15 bases remained unmatched.

The V and J genes are TRBV10-3 and TRBJ2-1; TRBD2 agrees at 7 bases. Germline V gives CDR1 ENHRY, CDR2 SYGVKD. The CDR3 is 13 amino acids. V lost 11 bases, J lost 8 bases, and 12 bases stayed unmatched. The CDR3 sequence is CAARRPSGDEQFF. In DNA form, the CDR3 reads TGTGCCGCCCGCCGTCCTAGCGGCGATGAGCAGTTCTTC.

The chain recombines TRBV19 with TRBJ1-2; D is perhaps TRBD1 (6 bases). The CDR3 is 16 amino acids. Germline V gene sequence: CDR1 LNHDA, CDR2 SQIVND (reference sequence). Trimming removed 0 bases at V and 7 bases at J, with 18 bases between. The CDR3 sequence is CASSIESQGGRVGYTF. The CDR3 DNA sequence: TGTGCCAGTAGTATAGAGTCACAGGGCGGTCGAGTTGGCTACACCTTC.

V is TRBV10-1 and J is TRBJ2-7; the match to TRBD1 covers 7 bases. Trimming removed 8 bases from V and 6 bases from J; junction bases left unmatched: 7. Germline CDR1 WNHNN, CDR2 SYGVQD (reference sequence). CDR3 size: 12 residues. The DNA for the CDR3 is TGCGCCAGCCGGGACAGCGGTGGCGAGCAGTACTTC. This gives the protein CASRDSGGEQYF.

CDR3 loop: CASSAGTSGINEQFF. In DNA, the CDR3 is TGTGCCAGCAGCGCCGGGACTAGCGGGATCAATGAGCAGTTCTTC. V usage is TRBV9 and J usage is TRBJ2-1; 13 bases agree with TRBD2. CDR1 is SGDLS, CDR2 YYNGEE, per germline. Trimming took 3 bases from V and 6 from J; bases not matched to a gene: 3. The length of the CDR3 is 15 residues.

Of note for this clone: The junction departs from germline at one end; a sequencing error may be responsible. V gene TRBV30 combines with J gene TRBJ1-2; D may be TRBD1 (6 bases). The CDR3 runs 11 residues. Germline V gives CDR1 GTSNPN, CDR2 SVGIG (reference sequence). CDR3 coding DNA: TGCGCGGTTGGGGGGGCAGGAGTTAACACCTTC. This encodes CAVGGAGVNTF. The full variable domain, its missing parts supplied by reference TRBV30 and TRBJ1-2, is SQTIHQWPATLVQPVGSPLSLECTVEGTSNPNLYWYRQAAGRGLQLLFYSVGIGQISSEVPQNLSASRPQDRQFILSSKKLLLSDSGFYLCAVGGAGVNTFGSGTRLTVV.

The rearrangement links TRBV28 to TRBJ1-2; a weak D match, TRBD1 (5 bases). This CDR3 comprises 13 residues. V was clipped by 5 bases and J by 8 bases, with 15 bases between them. Germline loops: CDR1 MDHEN, CDR2 SYDVKM. This CDR3 is CASSPGGVRGYTF. The CDR3 DNA is TGTGCCAGCAGTCCTGGGGGGGTGCGAGGCTACACCTTC.

The chain uses TRBV18 and TRBJ1-4; tentative D call: TRBD1 (6 bases). Germline CDR1 is KGHSH and CDR2 is LQKENI. Between the trimmed V and J ends, which lost 4 bases and 8 bases, there was a span of 14 bases. The CDR3 sequence is 14 residues long. The CDR3 spells CASSQGGGSEKLFF. DNA of the CDR3: TGTGCCAGCTCACAAGGTGGGGGCTCGGAAAAACTGTTTTTT.

The J gene is TRBJ2-3, the V gene TRBV28; tentatively, D is TRBD1 (5 bases). CDR1 and CDR2 from the germline V gene are MDHEN and SYDVKM. V was pared by 3 bases and J by 3 bases, with 13 bases between. The length of the CDR3 is 15 residues. In nucleotides, the CDR3 is TGTGCCAGCAGTTTTAATGTGGGGCAGACAGATACGCAGTATTTT. Translating gives CASSFNVGQTDTQYF.

The V gene is TRBV7-2, the J gene TRBJ1-4, with a possible D match to TRBD1 (5 bases). This CDR3 has 14 residues. V was trimmed by 5 bases and J by 8 bases, leaving 15 bases between them. Germline lookup yields CDR1 SGHTA and CDR2 FQGNSA. CDR3 nucleotide sequence: TGTGCCAGCAGCAGTAGCACAGGATCGGAAAAACTGTTTTTT. Its translation: CASSSSTGSEKLFF.

V usage is TRBV6-5 and J usage is TRBJ2-1; D unresolved. This CDR3 is built from 15 residues. The germline V gene encodes CDR1 MNHEY and CDR2 SVGAGI. The germline V and J ends were trimmed by 6 bases and 0 bases, with 12 bases remaining between them. The CDR3 coding sequence is TGTGCCAGCAGGAAACAGCCATTCTCCTACAATGAGCAGTTCTTC. This encodes CASRKQPFSYNEQFF.

The chain joins TRBV28 to TRBJ1-1; D is perhaps TRBD1 (5 bases). The CDR3 is 11 residues long. Trimming removed 8 bases from V and 11 bases from J, with 15 bases in between. Germline V lookup: CDR1 MDHEN, CDR2 SYDVKM. CDR3 protein: CASERGWVAFF. The CDR3 DNA is TGTGCCAGCGAGCGGGGCTGGGTCGCTTTCTTT. Full variable domain (outside the CDR3, taken from reference TRBV28 and TRBJ1-1): DVKVTQSSRYLVKRTGEKVFLECVQDMDHENMFWYRQDPGLGLRLIYFSYDVKMKEKGDIPEGYSVSREKKERFSLILESASTNQTSMYLCASERGWVAFFGQGTRLTVV.

The CDR3 sequence is CASGPAGGTGVEQYF. The DNA for the CDR3 is TGTGCCAGCGGCCCTGCGGGCGGGACAGGGGTCGAGCAGTACTTC. The V call is TRBV9, the J call TRBJ2-7; 10 bases align to TRBD1. Trimming took 7 bases from V and 6 from J; bases not matched to a gene: 13. This CDR3 spans 15 amino acids. The V gene's germline CDR1 is SGDLS and CDR2 YYNGEE. Complete variable domain (other parts from reference TRBV9 and TRBJ2-7): DSGVTQTPKHLITATGQRVTLRCSPRSGDLSVYWYQQSLDQGLQFLIQYYNGEERAKGNILERFSAQQFPDLHSELNLSSLELGDSALYFCASGPAGGTGVEQYFGPGTRLTVT.

This chain uses TRBV6-4 with TRBJ2-2; 7 bases match TRBD1. The germline gives CDR1 MRHNA, CDR2 SNTAGT. CDR3 length: 15 amino acids. After removal of 4 bases from V and 7 bases from J, the junction contained 9 bases not matched to a gene. The CDR3 DNA follows: TGTGCCAGCAGTGCCGAGACAGGGTCATACGGGGAGCTGTTTTTT. Translated: CASSAETGSYGELFF.

The chain links TRBV4-2 to TRBJ1-3; D is undetermined. With 0 bases removed from V and 0 bases from J, the gap between germline ends came to 6 bases. From germline, CDR1 is LGHNA and CDR2 YNFKEQ. CDR3 length equals 15 residues. In DNA form, the CDR3 reads TGTGCCAGCAGCCAAGATAACAACTCTGGAAACACCATATATTTT. Amino acids: CASSQDNNSGNTIYF.

The V call is TRBV5-1, the J call TRBJ1-3; no definite D call. The germline CDR1 and CDR2 sequences are SGHRS and YFSETQ. V was trimmed by 4 bases and J by 4 bases, leaving 9 bases between them. CDR3 size: 13 residues. The CDR3 loop is CASSGSQGNTIYF. The CDR3 nucleotides are TGCGCCAGCAGCGGGAGCCAGGGAAACACCATATATTTT. Full variable domain (missing parts from reference TRBV5-1 and TRBJ1-3): KAGVTQTPRYLIKTRGQQVTLSCSPISGHRSVSWYQQTPGQGLQFLFEYFSETQRNKGNFPGRFSGRQFSNSRSEMNVSTLELGDSALYLCASSGSQGNTIYFGEGSWLTVV.

J is TRBJ1-1 and V is TRBV7-3, with D maybe TRBD1 (6 bases). CDR1 is SGHTA and CDR2 is FQGTGA in the germline V gene. V lost 5 bases to trimming and J lost 1 base, with 8 bases between them. This CDR3 has 13 amino acids. The CDR3 loop reads CASSTDRNTEAFF. CDR3 DNA sequence: TGTGCCAGCAGCACGGACAGGAACACTGAAGCTTTCTTT. The full variable domain, in which reference TRBV7-3 and TRBJ1-1 provide the parts outside the CDR3, is GAGVSQTPSNKVTEKGKYVELRCDPISGHTALYWYRQSLGQGPEFLIYFQGTGAADDSGLPNDRFFAVRPEGSVSTLKIQRTERGDSAVYLCASSTDRNTEAFFGQGTRLTVV.

V usage is TRBV28 and J usage is TRBJ2-1; the match to TRBD2 covers 10 bases. Germline CDR1 reads MDHEN; CDR2 reads SYDVKM. This CDR3 is 13 amino acids long. V dropped 11 bases and J dropped 2; count of bases not matched to a gene: 3. CDR3 protein: CAAAGGTYNEQFF. The CDR3 coding sequence is TGTGCCGCAGCGGGAGGGACCTACAATGAGCAGTTCTTC.

The CDR3 DNA reads as TGTGCCAGCTCACCAAGGGCCCAGGGCGTCCAAGAGACCCAGTACTTC. Its protein product is CASSPRAQGVQETQYF. J is TRBJ2-5 and V is TRBV18; D is perhaps TRBD1 (5 bases). Trimming stripped 2 bases from V and 1 base from J, with 14 bases between. CDR3 size: 16 residues. Germline V lookup: CDR1 KGHSH, CDR2 LQKENI.

The chain carries TRBV27 and TRBJ1-5; 7 bases line up with TRBD1. With 5 bases clipped from V and 0 bases from J, the junction kept 4 bases outside the gene matches. The CDR3 has 15 residues. CDR1 and CDR2 (germline): MNHEY, SMNVEV (reference sequence). The CDR3, as DNA: TGTGCCAGCAGTGCCGGGACAGATAGCAATCAGCCCCAGCATTTT. It yields the protein CASSAGTDSNQPQHF.